Each of the 11 T cell receptor beta chains below was sequenced from the same sample in a study of radiotherapy plus CTLA-4 blockade in lung cancer. This table comes from immunoSEQ multiplex PCR, and its TCRdb copy is limited to in-frame clones, with some not included. The sample records about 62,000 clones, about 72% being singletons. This specimen consisted of peripheral blood, obtained from a patient treated with radiotherapy plus ipilimumab. The receptors come from a human donor with non-small cell lung cancer who had a complete response to radiotherapy plus ipilimumab.

J is TRBJ1-3 and V is TRBV28; D remains unclear. This CDR3 region has 16 residues. The V end lost 1 base, the J end lost 0 bases, and 10 bases lay between the germline ends. Germline V CDR1 and CDR2: MDHEN, SYDVKM. As DNA, the CDR3 is TGTGCCAGCAGTTTATATCGGGTTACCTCTGGAAACACCATATATTTT. Amino acid sequence: CASSLYRVTSGNTIYF.

The count of this clone is one. The V gene is TRBV7-9, the J gene TRBJ1-1; no reliable D call. The germline V gene has CDR1 SEHNR and CDR2 FQNEAQ (reference sequence). V gave up 6 bases and J gave up 0 bases, with 17 bases separating them. This CDR3 comprises 16 residues. CDR3 region: CASRAGGQVMNTEAFF. DNA of the CDR3: TGTGCCAGCAGGGCAGGTGGCCAGGTCATGAACACTGAAGCTTTCTTT.

The gene calls are TRBV4-3 and TRBJ2-6; 12 bases match TRBD1. V was clipped by 0 bases and J by 1 base; unmatched bases: 10. The CDR3 runs to 21 residues. The V gene's germline CDR1 is LGHNA and CDR2 YSLEER. This CDR3 reads CASSQDGPPGQGASGANVLTF. The CDR3 region has the DNA TGCGCCAGCAGCCAAGATGGACCCCCGGGACAGGGGGCGTCTGGGGCCAACGTCCTGACTTTC.

The chain joins TRBV11-2 to TRBJ2-7; tentative D call: TRBD2 (5 bases). The CDR3 sequence is 15 residues long. The germline V gene encodes CDR1 SGHAT and CDR2 FQNNGV. The germline V and J ends were trimmed by 1 base and 0 bases, with 10 bases remaining between them. Written as DNA, the CDR3 is TGTGCCAGCAGCTTAGGGTATGGGAGCTCCTACGAGCAGTACTTC. Translating it yields CASSLGYGSSYEQYF.

This chain uses TRBV6-1 with TRBJ2-7, with 8 positions matching TRBD2. The CDR3 contains 15 residues. Germline CDR1 MNHNS, CDR2 SASEGT. V trimming: 5 bases; J trimming: 6 bases; junction bases outside the gene matches: 12. The DNA of the CDR3 is TGTGCCAGCAGTATCCAAGCGGGAGAATCAAGCGAGCAGTACTTC. It yields the protein CASSIQAGESSEQYF.

The chain recombines TRBV5-8 with TRBJ2-4, with D possibly TRBD2 on 5 matching bases. The CDR3 contains 14 residues. With 2 bases removed from V and 0 bases from J, the gap between germline ends came to 6 bases. From germline, CDR1 is SGHTS and CDR2 YDEGEE. The CDR3 loop reads CASSFGEAKNIQYF. In DNA form, the CDR3 reads TGTGCCAGCAGCTTCGGGGAAGCCAAAAACATTCAGTACTTC.

The rearrangement links TRBV15 to TRBJ1-5; D gene uncertain. Germline V gives CDR1 LNHNV, CDR2 YYDKDF (reference sequence). V lost 0 bases, J lost 0 bases, and 9 bases lay in between. The CDR3 sequence is 16 residues long. The CDR3 bases are TGTGCCACCAGCAGAGATAAACAGTTTAGCAATCAGCCCCAGCATTTT. This translates into CATSRDKQFSNQPQHF.

The gene calls are TRBV28 and TRBJ2-2; 8 positions match TRBD1. The CDR3 has 15 amino acids. Germline loops: CDR1 MDHEN, CDR2 SYDVKM. The ends lost 6 bases at V and 6 bases at J; junction bases unmatched: 9. CDR3 sequence: CASRTQGEGAGELFF. DNA of the CDR3: TGTGCCAGCAGAACACAGGGGGAAGGCGCCGGGGAGCTGTTTTTT.

The rearrangement joins TRBV28 to TRBJ2-1; 9 bases are a match to TRBD1. The CDR3 extends over 13 amino acids. Per the germline V gene, CDR1 is MDHEN and CDR2 is SYDVKM. The V and J ends lost 6 bases and 10 bases, in that order; junction bases with no gene match: 7. The CDR3 DNA sequence: TGTGCCAGCAGCACGGGACAGGGCGGAGAGCAGTTCTTC. The encoded protein is CASSTGQGGEQFF. Filled out from reference TRBV28 and TRBJ2-1, the complete variable domain reads DVKVTQSSRYLVKRTGEKVFLECVQDMDHENMFWYRQDPGLGLRLIYFSYDVKMKEKGDIPEGYSVSREKKERFSLILESASTNQTSMYLCASSTGQGGEQFFGPGTRLTVL.

The chain carries TRBV13 and TRBJ2-7; 9 bases are a match to TRBD2. The CDR3 covers 17 residues. After removal of 5 bases from V and 2 bases from J, the junction contained 13 bases not matched to a gene. Germline V gene sequence: CDR1 PRHDT, CDR2 FYEKMQ (reference sequence). Here the CDR3 reads CASSPPPLAGNAYEQYF. The CDR3 region has the DNA TGTGCCAGCAGCCCGCCACCCCTAGCGGGAAATGCCTACGAGCAGTACTTC.

The chain links TRBV7-2 to TRBJ1-5, with D perhaps TRBD1 (5 bases). Germline V gene sequence: CDR1 SGHTA, CDR2 FQGNSA. The V and J ends lost 1 base and 3 bases respectively, with 13 bases between them. The CDR3 length is 16 residues. CDR3 amino acids: CASSLGAGILNQPQHF. The CDR3 DNA reads TGTGCCAGCAGCTTAGGAGCAGGGATACTCAATCAGCCCCAGCATTTT.